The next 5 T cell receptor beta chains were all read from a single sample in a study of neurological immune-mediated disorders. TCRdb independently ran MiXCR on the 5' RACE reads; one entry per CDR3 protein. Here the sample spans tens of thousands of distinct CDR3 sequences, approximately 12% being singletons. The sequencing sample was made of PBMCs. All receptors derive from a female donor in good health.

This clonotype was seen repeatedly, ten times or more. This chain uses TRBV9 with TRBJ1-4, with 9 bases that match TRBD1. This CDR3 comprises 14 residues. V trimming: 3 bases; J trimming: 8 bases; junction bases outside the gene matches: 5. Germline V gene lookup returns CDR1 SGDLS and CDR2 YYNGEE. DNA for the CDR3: TGTGCCAGCAGCGCCGGGACAGGGAGGGAAAAACTGTTTTTT. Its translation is CASSAGTGREKLFF.

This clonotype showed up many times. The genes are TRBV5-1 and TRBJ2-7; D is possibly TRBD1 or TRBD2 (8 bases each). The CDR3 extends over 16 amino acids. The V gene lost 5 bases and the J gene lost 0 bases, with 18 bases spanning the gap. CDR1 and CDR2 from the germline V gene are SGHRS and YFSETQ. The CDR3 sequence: CASSRRTGTSSYEQYF. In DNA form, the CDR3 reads TGCGCCAGCAGTCGACGGACAGGGACTAGCTCCTACGAGCAGTACTTC.

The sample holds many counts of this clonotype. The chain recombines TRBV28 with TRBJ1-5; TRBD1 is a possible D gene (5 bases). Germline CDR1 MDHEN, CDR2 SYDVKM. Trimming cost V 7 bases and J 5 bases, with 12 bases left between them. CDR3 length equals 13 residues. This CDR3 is CASIPGGYQPQHF. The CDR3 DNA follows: TGTGCCAGCATCCCGGGGGGATATCAGCCCCAGCATTTT.

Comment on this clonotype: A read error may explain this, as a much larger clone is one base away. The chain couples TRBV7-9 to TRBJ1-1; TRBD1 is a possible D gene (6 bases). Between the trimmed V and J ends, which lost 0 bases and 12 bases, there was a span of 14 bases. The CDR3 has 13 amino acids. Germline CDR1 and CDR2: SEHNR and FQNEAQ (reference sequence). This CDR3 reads CASSLAGTREPFF. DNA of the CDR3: TGTGCCAGCAGCTTAGCAGGGACAAGGGAACCTTTCTTT.

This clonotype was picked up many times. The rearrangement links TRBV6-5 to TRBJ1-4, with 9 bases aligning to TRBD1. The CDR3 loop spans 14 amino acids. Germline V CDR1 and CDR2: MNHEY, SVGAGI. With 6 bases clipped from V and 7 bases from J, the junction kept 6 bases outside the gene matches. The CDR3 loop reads CASSGTGRSEKLFF. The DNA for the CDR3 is TGTGCCAGCAGCGGGACAGGGAGAAGTGAAAAACTGTTTTTT.